One and the same sample provided the 16 T cell receptor beta chains below, sequenced in a study of regulatory T cells in long-lasting Graves disease. Described time point: newly diagnosed GD, antithyroid drugs for less than 3 months. PBMC-derived RNA was used for the TCR library. Relying on iRepertoire HTBI primers and Arm-PCR of CDR3 regions, the team built TCR beta libraries. TCRdb reanalysed the multiplex PCR reads using MiXCR and keeps one entry per CDR3 protein. The sample records a few hundred thousand distinct CDR3 sequences, 15% being singletons. These data also formed part of another study, on T cells in Graves' hyperthyroidism and ophthalmopathy.

The sample was peripheral blood mononuclear cells (PBMCs), taken at new diagnosis, from a patient treated with antithyroid drugs. These receptors were collected from a woman aged 40 to 49 with Graves disease.

This clonotype has a count of ten or more. This sequence may be a read error, since a much larger clone differs from it by one base. This sequence joins TRBV7-2 and TRBJ2-5; D gene uncertain. The V gene's germline CDR1 is SGHTA and CDR2 FQGNSA. The CDR3 sequence is 11 residues long. The chain's CDR3 is CASGFQETQYF. DNA for the CDR3: TGTGCCAGCGGCTTCCAAGAGACCCAGTACTTC.

The chain employs TRBV4-3 and TRBJ1-2, with a possible D match to TRBD1 (5 bases). CDR1 LGHNA and CDR2 YSLEER come from the germline V gene. The V end lost 0 bases, the J end lost 4 bases, and 12 bases lay between the germline ends. This CDR3 is 15 amino acids long. CDR3 amino acids: CASSQDFAGGYGYTF. The CDR3 nucleotides are TGCGCCAGCAGCCAAGACTTCGCGGGGGGCTATGGCTACACCTTC.

V is TRBV5-1 and J is TRBJ2-7; 8 nucleotides line up with TRBD1. Unmatched junction bases numbered 7, after V lost 3 bases and J lost 5 bases. Germline V lookup: CDR1 SGHRS, CDR2 YFSETQ. There are 14 residues in the CDR3. The CDR3 sequence: CASSSRAGGDEQYF. For the CDR3, the DNA is TGCGCCAGCAGCTCGAGAGCAGGGGGCGACGAGCAGTACTTC.

This clonotype was recorded at least ten times. The V and J genes are TRBV12-3 or TRBV12-4 and TRBJ1-2; TRBD1 is a possible D gene (5 bases). The CDR3 is 13 residues long. Trimming took off 5 bases at V and 3 bases at J, with 10 bases between the two ends. The CDR3 DNA reads TGTGCCAGCAGTCCCAGGGTTTACTATGGCTACACCTTC. It yields the protein CASSPRVYYGYTF.

Many counts were recorded for this clonotype. The chain combines TRBV3-1 with TRBJ2-7, with TRBD2 matching over 9 bases. Germline loops: CDR1 LGHDT, CDR2 YNNKEL (reference sequence). The ends lost 0 bases at V and 7 bases at J; junction bases unmatched: 19. The CDR3 is 19 amino acids. The CDR3: CASSQESSGMRTFVREQYF. The CDR3, as DNA: TGTGCCAGCAGCCAAGAGTCTAGCGGGATGCGAACCTTTGTAAGGGAGCAGTACTTC.

There are many counts of this clonotype. The V and J genes are TRBV28 and TRBJ2-7; D remains ambiguous. V was pared by 6 bases and J by 3 bases, with 18 bases between. The CDR3 has 15 residues. Germline V gene data show CDR1 as MDHEN and CDR2 as SYDVKM. The CDR3 coding sequence is TGTGCCAGCAGCCGCACTGGACCGACCGACTACGAGCAGTACTTC. This translates into CASSRTGPTDYEQYF.

This clonotype was recorded at least ten times. The V call is TRBV28, the J call TRBJ2-5; 7 bases are a match to TRBD1. This CDR3 has 14 amino acids. Losses at the gene ends were 8 bases for V and 4 bases for J; bases not matched to a gene: 10. In germline, CDR1 is MDHEN, CDR2 SYDVKM. The CDR3 reads CASSPTTGVETQYF. CDR3 nucleotide sequence: TGTGCCAGCTCCCCGACCACAGGGGTAGAGACCCAGTACTTC.

This clonotype was observed a handful of times. The rearrangement links TRBV5-6 to TRBJ1-2; unclear D gene. Between the trimmed V and J ends, which lost 1 base and 4 bases, there was a span of 8 bases. Germline V gene data show CDR1 as SGHDT and CDR2 as YYEEEE. There are 13 residues in the CDR3. The CDR3 spells CASSLKRVYGYTF. The CDR3 DNA sequence: TGTGCCAGCAGCTTGAAAAGGGTCTATGGCTACACCTTC.

This clonotype showed up many times. This chain joins TRBV29-1 and TRBJ2-7; 8 bases agree with TRBD1. CDR3 length: 13 residues. V lost 7 bases to trimming and J lost 3 bases; unmatched junction nucleotides: 8. The germline V gene has CDR1 SQVTM and CDR2 ANQGSEA. The CDR3 reads CSAQQDRGYEQYF. The CDR3 DNA is TGCAGCGCCCAACAAGACAGGGGCTACGAGCAGTACTTC.

This rearrangement joins TRBV5-6 to TRBJ2-7; D is unresolved. There are 15 residues in the CDR3. The V gene's germline CDR1 is SGHDT and CDR2 YYEEEE. V lost 4 bases, J lost 4 bases, and 18 bases lay in between. The CDR3 bases are TGTGCCAGCAGCGTTGACCGCGCAAGATTATACGAGCAGTACTTC. It translates to CASSVDRARLYEQYF.

This clonotype appeared many times. V gene TRBV28 combines with J gene TRBJ2-1, with 12 bases matching TRBD2. V was pared by 2 bases and J by 10 bases, with 18 bases of the junction left unmatched. This CDR3 has 19 residues. Germline V gives CDR1 MDHEN, CDR2 SYDVKM. The CDR3 loop is CASSLRGLGLAGILGEQFF. The CDR3 bases are TGTGCCAGCAGTTTACGGGGCCTCGGACTAGCGGGAATATTGGGGGAGCAGTTCTTC.

This clonotype showed up many times. The chain links TRBV7-3 to TRBJ2-1; 11 nucleotides match TRBD2. Trimming cost V 2 bases and J 0 bases; bases outside gene matches: 6. CDR1 and CDR2 from the germline V gene are SGHTA and FQGTGA. There are 18 residues in the CDR3. The CDR3 loop reads CASSLRGGTSGSYNEQFF. For the CDR3, the DNA is TGTGCCAGCAGCTTACGGGGTGGGACTAGCGGCTCCTACAATGAGCAGTTCTTC.

This clonotype was seen repeatedly, ten times or more. The chain couples TRBV3-1 to TRBJ2-5, with 8 bases matching TRBD2. This CDR3 comprises 17 residues. V dropped 4 bases and J dropped 6; count of bases not matched to a gene: 16. CDR1 LGHDT and CDR2 YNNKEL come from the germline V gene (reference sequence). In nucleotides, the CDR3 is TGTGCCAGCAGCCGCCAAGCCCCCGGGAGGGCCAGGAAGACCCAGTACTTC. Amino acid sequence: CASSRQAPGRARKTQYF.

This clonotype came up a few times. The rearrangement joins TRBV9 to TRBJ1-2, with D maybe TRBD1 (6 bases). Germline CDR1 is SGDLS and CDR2 is YYNGEE. The CDR3 extends over 15 amino acids. With 0 bases removed from V and 2 bases from J, the gap between germline ends came to 11 bases. This chain's CDR3 is CASSVVAGANYGYTF. The CDR3, as DNA: TGTGCCAGCAGCGTAGTAGCAGGGGCCAACTATGGCTACACCTTC.

The chain carries TRBV15 and TRBJ1-3, with D perhaps matching TRBD1 (5 bases). Germline V gives CDR1 LNHNV, CDR2 YYDKDF (reference sequence). Trimming removed 5 bases from V and 2 bases from J, with 13 bases in between. The CDR3 loop spans 15 amino acids. This chain's CDR3 is CATSQGRTAGNTIYF. CDR3 nucleotides: TGTGCCACCAGCCAGGGACGGACCGCTGGAAACACCATATATTTT.

The chain couples TRBV28 to TRBJ1-1, with D perhaps matching TRBD1 (5 bases). CDR1 is MDHEN, CDR2 SYDVKM, per germline. Trimming cost V 5 bases and J 5 bases, with 18 bases left between them. The CDR3 is made up of 15 amino acids. The CDR3 sequence: CASSLTSTEGTEAFF. DNA of the CDR3: TGTGCCAGCAGTCTCACCTCCACCGAGGGGACTGAAGCTTTCTTT.